This TCR beta chain was sequenced for a study of graft-versus-host responses after intestinal transplantation. In the study overall: Recipients obtained multivisceral, liver-intestinal, or isolated intestinal transplants.

Broader study findings: Recipient bone marrow held GvH clones, some seen earlier in ileum or blood. After transplant, early declines in HvG clones were associated with peak levels of circulating GvH clones.

Using immunoSEQ multiplex PCR, the repertoire was profiled, and TCRdb retains in-frame clones only, with some absent. Of 45,000 to 55,000 clones listed, under 95% are singletons. On this clone itself: Its antigen is not identified.

The V gene end was trimmed by 1 base and the J gene end by 5 bases; junction bases not matched to a gene: 11. CDR3 length: 18 amino acids. Germline-derived CDR1 and CDR2 are MGHRA and YSYEKL. V usage is TRBV4-1 and J usage is TRBJ2-2; 9 nucleotides agree with TRBD2. This TCR derives from a human patient who received an intestinal transplant, so some T cells may come from the graft donor. The sample here was PBMCs, taken 650 to 690 days after intestinal transplant. The CDR3 DNA follows: TGCGCCAGCAGCCAAGTTCGGATTAGCGGGGGACGGACCGGGGAGCTGTTTTTT. It yields the protein CASSQVRISGGRTGELFF.